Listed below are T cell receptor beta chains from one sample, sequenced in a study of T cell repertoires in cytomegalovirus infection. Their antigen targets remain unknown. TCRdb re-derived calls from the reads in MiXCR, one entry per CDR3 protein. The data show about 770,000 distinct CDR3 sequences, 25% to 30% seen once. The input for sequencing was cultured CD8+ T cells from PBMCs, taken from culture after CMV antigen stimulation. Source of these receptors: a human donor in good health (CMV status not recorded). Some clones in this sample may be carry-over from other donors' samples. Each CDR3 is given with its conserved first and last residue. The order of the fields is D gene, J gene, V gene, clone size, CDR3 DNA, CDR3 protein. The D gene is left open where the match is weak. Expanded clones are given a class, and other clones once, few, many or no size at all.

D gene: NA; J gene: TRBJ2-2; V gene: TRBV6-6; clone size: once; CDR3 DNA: TGTGCCAGCTTCCAGGTTGGCACGGCGAACACCGGGGAGCTGTTTTTT; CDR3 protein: CASFQVGTANTGELFF
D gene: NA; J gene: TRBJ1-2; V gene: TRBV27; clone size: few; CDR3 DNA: TGTGCCAGCAGTTTCGGGGACACCTATGGCTACACCTTC; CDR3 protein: CASSFGDTYGYTF
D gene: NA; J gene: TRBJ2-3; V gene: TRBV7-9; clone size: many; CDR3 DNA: TGTGCCAGCAGCCGGTGGACAGATCCGGGGGATACGCAGTATTTT; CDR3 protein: CASSRWTDPGDTQYF
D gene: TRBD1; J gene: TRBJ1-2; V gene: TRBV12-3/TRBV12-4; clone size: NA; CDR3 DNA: TGTGCCAGCAGTTTATCCCCGACGGACAGGGATGTCTATGGCTACACCTTC; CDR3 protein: CASSLSPTDRDVYGYTF
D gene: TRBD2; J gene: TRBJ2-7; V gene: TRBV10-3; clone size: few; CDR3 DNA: TGTGCCATCTCCGGGACTAGCGGGGGTAAATCCTACGAGCAGTACTTC; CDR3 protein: CAISGTSGGKSYEQYF
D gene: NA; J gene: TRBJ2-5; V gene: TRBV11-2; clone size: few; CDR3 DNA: TGTGCCAGCAGACTACCTTCCGAGGGACATTCAGTAGAGACCCAGTACTTC; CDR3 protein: CASRLPSEGHSVETQYF
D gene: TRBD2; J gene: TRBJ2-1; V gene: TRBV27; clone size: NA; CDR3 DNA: TGTGCCAGCAGTTTATCTGCGGGAGGTGAGCAGTTCTTC; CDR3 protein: CASSLSAGGEQFF
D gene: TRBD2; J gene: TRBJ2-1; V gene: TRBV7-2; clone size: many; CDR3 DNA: TGTGCATCAGCGGGGGGTTTCCCTAGCTCCTACAATGAGCAGTTCTTC; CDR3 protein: CASAGGFPSSYNEQFF
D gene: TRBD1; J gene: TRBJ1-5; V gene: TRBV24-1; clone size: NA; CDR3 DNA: TGTGCCACCAGTGAGCATCGGACAGGTCCATCTCAGCCCCAGCATTTT; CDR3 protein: CATSEHRTGPSQPQHF
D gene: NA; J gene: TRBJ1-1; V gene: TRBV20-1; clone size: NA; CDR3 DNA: TGCAGTGCTAGAGATCGTCGGGGATCTCACACTGAAGCTTTCTTT; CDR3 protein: CSARDRRGSHTEAFF
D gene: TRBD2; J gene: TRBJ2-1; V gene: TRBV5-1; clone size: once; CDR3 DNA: TGCGCCAGCAGCTTTTGGTCGGGGGGGCCCAATGAGCAGTTCTTC; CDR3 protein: CASSFWSGGPNEQFF
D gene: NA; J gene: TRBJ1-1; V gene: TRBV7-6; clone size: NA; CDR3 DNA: TGTGCCAGCAGCCCTTCGACAGCACACACTGAAGCTTTCTTT; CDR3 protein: CASSPSTAHTEAFF
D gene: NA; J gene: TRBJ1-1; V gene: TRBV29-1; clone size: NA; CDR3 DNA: TGCAGCGCGCAGGGGCATTTGAACACTGAAGCTTTCTTT; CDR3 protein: CSAQGHLNTEAFF
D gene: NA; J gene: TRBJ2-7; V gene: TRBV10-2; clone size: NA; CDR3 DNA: TGCGCCAGCAGTGAGATGGGAGCCTCACCCTACGAGCAGTACTTC; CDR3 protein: CASSEMGASPYEQYF
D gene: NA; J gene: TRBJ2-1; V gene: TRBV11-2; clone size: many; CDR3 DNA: TGTGCCAGCAGCTCCCCGGGACATCTTTACAATGAGCAGTTCTTC; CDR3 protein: CASSSPGHLYNEQFF
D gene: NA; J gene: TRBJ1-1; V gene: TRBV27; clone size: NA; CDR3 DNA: TGTGCCAGCAGTTTCAACGGGGGGAGTGAAGCTTTCTTT; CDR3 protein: CASSFNGGSEAFF
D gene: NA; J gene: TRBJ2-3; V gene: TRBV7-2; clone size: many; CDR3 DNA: TGTGCCAGCAGCTTTGGCGTTCAGGATACGCAGTATTTT; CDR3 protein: CASSFGVQDTQYF
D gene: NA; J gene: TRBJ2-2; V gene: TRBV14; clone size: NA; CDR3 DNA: TGTGCCAGCAGCCATGTGTGGACAGCGAACACCGGGGAGCTGTTTTTT; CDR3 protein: CASSHVWTANTGELFF
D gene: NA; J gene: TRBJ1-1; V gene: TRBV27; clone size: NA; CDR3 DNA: TGTGCCAGCAGTCTTGATTTGACAGGGAACACTGAAGCTTTCTTT; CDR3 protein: CASSLDLTGNTEAFF
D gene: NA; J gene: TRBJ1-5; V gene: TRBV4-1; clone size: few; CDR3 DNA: TGCGCCAGCAGCCAAGTATTGGTGAATTCCAATCAGCCCCAGCATTTT; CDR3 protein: CASSQVLVNSNQPQHF
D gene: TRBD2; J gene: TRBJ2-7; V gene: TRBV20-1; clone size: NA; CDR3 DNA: TGCAGTGCTCCGGGACTAGCGAGGGAGCAGTACTTC; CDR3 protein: CSAPGLAREQYF
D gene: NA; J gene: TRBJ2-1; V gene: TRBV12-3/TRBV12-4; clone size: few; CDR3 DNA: TGTGCCAGCAGTTTAGTAACAGACAATGAGCAGTTCTTC; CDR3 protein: CASSLVTDNEQFF
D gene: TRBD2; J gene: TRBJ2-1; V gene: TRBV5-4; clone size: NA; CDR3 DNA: TGTGCCAGCAGCTTGAGGCTAGCGGGGCCTTACAATGAGCAGTTCTTC; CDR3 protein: CASSLRLAGPYNEQFF
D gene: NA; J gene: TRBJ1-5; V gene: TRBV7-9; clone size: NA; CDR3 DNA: TGTGCCAGCAGCTTAGCGCAATCCGGTCAGCCCCAGCATTTT; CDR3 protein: CASSLAQSGQPQHF
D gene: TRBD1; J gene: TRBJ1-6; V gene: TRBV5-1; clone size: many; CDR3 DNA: TGCGCCAGCAGCTACGCAGGGGGCGCGGATTCACCCCTCCACTTT; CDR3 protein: CASSYAGGADSPLHF
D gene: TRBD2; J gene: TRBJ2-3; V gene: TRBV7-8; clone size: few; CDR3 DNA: TGTGCCAGCAGCTTAGTTAGCGGGGGCCTTAGCACAGATACGCAGTATTTT; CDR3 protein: CASSLVSGGLSTDTQYF
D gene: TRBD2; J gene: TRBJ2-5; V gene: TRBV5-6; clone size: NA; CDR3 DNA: TGTGCCAGCAGCTCACCGGGACTAGCGGGGCTTCAAGAGACCCAGTACTTC; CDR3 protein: CASSSPGLAGLQETQYF
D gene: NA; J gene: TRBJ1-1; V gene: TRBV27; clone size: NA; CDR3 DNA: TGTGCCAGCAGTTTGTCCGTATGGACTGAAGCTTTCTTT; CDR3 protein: CASSLSVWTEAFF
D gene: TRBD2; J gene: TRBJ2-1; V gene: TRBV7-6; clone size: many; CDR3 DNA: TGTGCCAGCAGCCCGGGACTAGCGGTCTACAATGAGCAGTTCTTC; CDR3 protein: CASSPGLAVYNEQFF
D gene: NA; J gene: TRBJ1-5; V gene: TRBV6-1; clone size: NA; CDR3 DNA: TGTGCCAGCAGCGCCGGGGCAGGGAGCAATCAGCCCCAGCATTTT; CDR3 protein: CASSAGAGSNQPQHF
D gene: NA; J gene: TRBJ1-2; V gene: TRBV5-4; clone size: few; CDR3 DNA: TGTGCCAGCAGCCAGGGGTACTATGGCTACACCTTC; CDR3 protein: CASSQGYYGYTF
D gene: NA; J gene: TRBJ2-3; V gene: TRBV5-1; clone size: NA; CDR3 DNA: TGCGCCAGCAGCTCCGCCAGGGGCGGCACAGATACGCAGTATTTT; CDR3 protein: CASSSARGGTDTQYF
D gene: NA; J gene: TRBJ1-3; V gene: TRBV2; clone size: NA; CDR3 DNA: TGTGCCAGCAGTCAGGGGCCAAGCTCTGGAAACACCATATATTTT; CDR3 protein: CASSQGPSSGNTIYF
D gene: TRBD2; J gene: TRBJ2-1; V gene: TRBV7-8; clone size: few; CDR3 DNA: TGTGCCAGCAGCTACGCAGCGGGGGGGTGGGAGCAGTTCTTC; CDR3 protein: CASSYAAGGWEQFF
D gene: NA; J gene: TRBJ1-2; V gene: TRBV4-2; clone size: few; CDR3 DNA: TGTGCCAGCAGCCAAGATCGAGGACATCTCCGTAACTATGGCTACACCTTC; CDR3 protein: CASSQDRGHLRNYGYTF
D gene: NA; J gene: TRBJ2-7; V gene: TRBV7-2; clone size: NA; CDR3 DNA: TGTGCCAGCAGCTACCTCTTGTGGGGTGAGCAGTACTTC; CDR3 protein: CASSYLLWGEQYF
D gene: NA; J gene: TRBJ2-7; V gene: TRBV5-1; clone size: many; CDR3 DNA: TGTGCCAGCCGAACCTCCTACGAGCAGTACTTC; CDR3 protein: CASRTSYEQYF
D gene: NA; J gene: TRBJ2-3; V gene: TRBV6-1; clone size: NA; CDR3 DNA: TGTGCCAGCAAGGGGGGACATTTCCCCTACACAGATACGCAGTATTTT; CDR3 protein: CASKGGHFPYTDTQYF
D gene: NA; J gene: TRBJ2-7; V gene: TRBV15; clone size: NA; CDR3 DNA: TGTGCCACCAGCAGAGGTAGGGGGTCCTACGAGCAGTACTTC; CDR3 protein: CATSRGRGSYEQYF
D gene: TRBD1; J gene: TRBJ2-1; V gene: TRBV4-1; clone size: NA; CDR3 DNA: TGCGCCAGCAGCCAAGTTTCTAGGGGGCTGGATGAGCAGTTCTTC; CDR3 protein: CASSQVSRGLDEQFF
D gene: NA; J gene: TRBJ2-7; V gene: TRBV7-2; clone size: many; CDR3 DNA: TGTGCCAGCAGCTTTTCCGGGAACGAGCAGTACTTC; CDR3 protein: CASSFSGNEQYF
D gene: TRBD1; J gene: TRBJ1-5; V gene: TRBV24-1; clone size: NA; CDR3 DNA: TGTGCCACCAGTGATGACAGGGATCGAAGTCAGCCCCAGCATTTT; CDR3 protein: CATSDDRDRSQPQHF
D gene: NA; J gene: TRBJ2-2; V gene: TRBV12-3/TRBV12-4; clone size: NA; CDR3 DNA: TGTGCCAGCAGTTTAGGGACGGTTAAGTTGACGAACACCGGGGAGCTGTTTTTT; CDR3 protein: CASSLGTVKLTNTGELFF
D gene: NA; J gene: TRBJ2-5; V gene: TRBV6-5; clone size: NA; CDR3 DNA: TGTGCCAGCCGATCGGAGGGGGCGGGGCAAGAGACCCAGTACTTC; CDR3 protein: CASRSEGAGQETQYF
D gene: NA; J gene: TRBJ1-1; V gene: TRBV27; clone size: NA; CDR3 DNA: TGTGCCAGTTATGATTGGGATGAAGCTTTCTTT; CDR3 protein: CASYDWDEAFF